The T cell receptor (beta chain) described here comes from a study of cytomegalovirus exposure and HLA in healthy donors. The wider study: The approximately 680 first-cohort repertoires and the 95 to 150 validation repertoires shared the same platform, a later analysis reported.

Assay: immunoSEQ multiplex PCR; the TCRdb copy retains only in-frame clones and omits some. Of around 150,000 clones in the sample, just under 85% are singletons; the top ten hold around 2.5%. The sequenced sample consisted of PBMCs. The clonotype was recovered from a young man in good health and CMV-seropositive.

CDR3 in DNA: TGTGCTAGTGGCCGCCCGTGGGGAGTTTTGGGCGAGCAGTACTTC. This gives the protein CASGRPWGVLGEQYF. The rearrangement uses TRBV12-5 and TRBJ2-7, with D possibly TRBD2 on 5 matching bases. Trimming took off 6 bases at V and 6 bases at J, with 21 bases between the two ends. The CDR3 covers 15 residues. Germline V gives CDR1 LGHNT, CDR2 FRNRAP.